The next 27 T cell receptor beta chains were all read from a single sample in a study of T cell responses to AZD1222 COVID-19 vaccine. Clones were sequenced by immunoSEQ multiplex PCR, and TCRdb holds only the in-frame ones, with some missing. Among around 130,000 clones listed, about 90% were seen once. Sequenced here: peripheral blood, sampled 28 days after the second AZD1222 dose. The origin of the receptors is an adult who received the AZD1222 COVID-19 vaccine.

The chain carries TRBV6-5 and TRBJ1-3; perhaps TRBD1 as D (5 bases). In germline, CDR1 is MNHEY, CDR2 SVGAGI. The CDR3 has 14 residues. V lost 6 bases and J 2 bases, leaving 11 bases between the germline ends. The CDR3 protein is CASRKRGAGNTIYF. For the CDR3, the DNA is TGTGCCAGCAGGAAGAGGGGAGCTGGAAACACCATATATTTT.

This chain joins TRBV6-5 and TRBJ2-7; D remains ambiguous. The CDR3 loop spans 12 amino acids. The V end lost 8 bases, the J end lost 1 base, and 9 bases lay between the germline ends. Germline V gene lookup returns CDR1 MNHEY and CDR2 SVGAGI. CDR3 sequence: CASSAYSYEQYF. The CDR3 DNA follows: TGTGCCAGCTCGGCATATTCCTACGAGCAGTACTTC.

The chain recombines TRBV19 with TRBJ2-5; 7 bases fit TRBD2. The CDR3 runs to 15 residues. V lost 5 bases, J lost 5 bases, and 11 bases stayed unmatched. The germline CDR1 and CDR2 sequences are LNHDA and SQIVND (reference sequence). This chain's CDR3 is CASSLAGAGAETQYF. The CDR3 DNA reads as TGTGCCAGTAGTCTCGCTGGGGCGGGAGCGGAGACCCAGTACTTC.

The genes are TRBV2 and TRBJ1-1, with 8 bases fitting TRBD1. V lost 1 base and J lost 3; bases outside the gene matches: 1. Germline CDR1 reads SNHLY; CDR2 reads FYNNEI. There are 14 residues in the CDR3. The CDR3 sequence: CASSEGRGHTEAFF. The CDR3 DNA is TGTGCCAGCAGTGAAGGCAGGGGGCACACTGAAGCTTTCTTT. Full variable domain (rest looked up from reference TRBV2 and TRBJ1-1): EPEVTQTPSHQVTQMGQEVILRCVPISNHLYFYWYRQILGQKVEFLVSFYNNEISEKSEIFDDQFSVERPDGSNFTLKIRSTKLEDSAMYFCASSEGRGHTEAFFGQGTRLTVV.

The gene calls are TRBV11-2 and TRBJ1-6; possible D gene TRBD1, 6 bases. The germline CDR1 and CDR2 sequences are SGHAT and FQNNGV. The CDR3 loop spans 14 amino acids. The V and J ends lost 1 base and 10 bases respectively, with 11 bases between them. In DNA, the CDR3 is TGTGCCAGCAGCTTAGGGACAGTGGGATCACCCCTCCACTTT. Amino acid sequence: CASSLGTVGSPLHF.

A remark on this clone: Distinct nucleotide sequences in the sample also encode this CDR3. CDR3 residues: CASSEQGVMNTEAFF. CDR3 sequence (DNA): TGTGCCAGCAGTGAACAGGGGGTGATGAACACTGAAGCTTTCTTT. The rearrangement links TRBV2 to TRBJ1-1, with TRBD1 identical over 7 bases. The CDR3 totals 15 residues. Germline V gene sequence: CDR1 SNHLY, CDR2 FYNNEI. V lost 2 bases to trimming and J lost 0 bases; unmatched junction nucleotides: 3.

The chain's CDR3 is CASSGLEHYNSPLHF. For the CDR3, the DNA is TGTGCCAGCAGTGGGTTGGAGCACTATAATTCACCCCTCCACTTT. The chain recombines TRBV6-4 with TRBJ1-6; D unresolved. The germline V and J ends were trimmed by 4 bases and 3 bases, with 10 bases remaining between them. There are 15 residues in the CDR3. CDR1 is MRHNA and CDR2 is SNTAGT in the germline V gene.

The chain links TRBV19 to TRBJ1-5; possible D gene TRBD1, 6 bases. The CDR3 has 14 residues. V lost 10 bases and J 11 bases, leaving 24 bases between the germline ends. Looked up from germline, CDR1 is LNHDA and CDR2 is SQIVND (reference sequence). The CDR3 loop is CATSPGRGLMAQHF. The CDR3 coding sequence is TGTGCCACTTCACCAGGACGGGGGCTCATGGCCCAGCATTTT. The full variable domain, in which reference TRBV19 and TRBJ1-5 provide the parts outside the CDR3, is DGGITQSPKYLFRKEGQNVTLSCEQNLNHDAMYWYRQDPGQGLRLIYYSQIVNDFQKGDIAEGYSVSREKKESFPLTVTSAQKNPTAFYLCATSPGRGLMAQHFGDGTRLSIL.

The chain links TRBV11-3 to TRBJ1-6; possibly TRBD1 for D (5 bases). CDR3 length equals 12 residues. Germline CDR1 SGHNT, CDR2 YENEEA. Trimming pared 6 bases from V and 7 bases from J, leaving 7 bases between. CDR3 sequence (DNA): TGTGCCAGCAGTTGGGGGAATTCACCCCTCCACTTT. Residues: CASSWGNSPLHF.

The rearrangement uses TRBV6-6 and TRBJ2-3; D could derive from TRBD1 or TRBD2 (5 bases each). Trimming removed 8 bases from V and 3 bases from J, with 12 bases in between. Germline V gives CDR1 MNHNY, CDR2 SVGAGI (reference sequence). The CDR3 has 13 amino acids. The CDR3 loop reads CASCRGVTDTQYF. The CDR3 DNA is TGTGCCAGCTGCCGGGGCGTGACAGATACGCAGTATTTT.

This chain uses TRBV24-1 with TRBJ2-2, with unresolved D. Germline lookup yields CDR1 KGHDR and CDR2 SFDVKD. The CDR3 loop spans 15 amino acids. With 4 bases removed from V and 2 bases from J, the gap between germline ends came to 10 bases. The CDR3 spells CATSDHTENTGELFF. Here the CDR3 DNA reads TGTGCCACCAGTGACCATACAGAAAACACCGGGGAGCTGTTTTTT.

This rearrangement joins TRBV2 to TRBJ1-1; tentatively, D is TRBD1 (6 bases). V was pared by 4 bases and J by 1 base, with 10 bases between. This CDR3 region has 14 residues. The germline CDR1 and CDR2 sequences are SNHLY and FYNNEI. CDR3 amino acids: CASSAQGGNTEAFF. In nucleotides, the CDR3 is TGTGCCAGCAGTGCCCAAGGGGGGAACACTGAAGCTTTCTTT.

The chain recombines TRBV28 with TRBJ1-2; D call uncertain. V lost 5 bases and J lost 4, with 17 bases in between. Germline values: CDR1 MDHEN, CDR2 SYDVKM. CDR3 length equals 15 residues. The CDR3 DNA reads as TGTGCCAGCAGTGACGCAAAGGGAGACCGCTATGGCTACACCTTC. The encoded protein is CASSDAKGDRYGYTF.

V usage is TRBV7-9 and J usage is TRBJ1-1; D call uncertain. V dropped 5 bases and J dropped 5 bases, with 9 bases sitting between them. CDR3 length: 12 residues. Per germline, CDR1 SEHNR and CDR2 FQNEAQ (reference sequence). CDR3 DNA sequence: TGTGCCAGCAGCCGAACTACGACTGAAGCTTTCTTT. As protein: CASSRTTTEAFF. Together with reference TRBV7-9 and TRBJ1-1, the CDR3 gives the full variable domain: DTGVSQNPRHKITKRGQNVTFRCDPISEHNRLYWYRQTLGQGPEFLTYFQNEAQLEKSRLLSDRFSAERPKGSFSTLEIQRTEQGDSAMYLCASSRTTTEAFFGQGTRLTVV.

This chain joins TRBV5-1 and TRBJ1-3; D gene uncertain. This CDR3 has 16 residues. Germline values: CDR1 SGHRS, CDR2 YFSETQ. Trimming removed 3 bases from V and 0 bases from J, with 13 bases in between. The CDR3 DNA reads TGCGCCAGCAGCTCCGGAGGACTTACCTCTGGAAACACCATATATTTT. It is translated as CASSSGGLTSGNTIYF.

A few counts support this clone. This sequence joins TRBV30 and TRBJ1-2; 11 bases fit TRBD1. This CDR3 is 13 amino acids long. The V gene end was trimmed by 4 bases and the J gene end by 8 bases; junction bases not matched to a gene: 6. Germline CDR1 is GTSNPN and CDR2 is SVGIG (reference sequence). The CDR3 region has the DNA TGTGCCTGGAATGGACAGGGGGCAGGAGGCTACACCTTC. Encoded protein: CAWNGQGAGGYTF.

The chain recombines TRBV5-1 with TRBJ2-1; a possible D gene is TRBD1 (5 bases). Germline V gives CDR1 SGHRS, CDR2 YFSETQ. The CDR3 covers 15 residues. The V gene lost 2 bases and the J gene lost 5 bases, with 14 bases spanning the gap. In DNA form, the CDR3 reads TGCGCCAGCAGCTTAGTCGGAAACAGGAACAATGAGCAGTTCTTC. Amino acids: CASSLVGNRNNEQFF.

The chain joins TRBV18 to TRBJ1-6, with D unclear. Germline CDR1 is KGHSH and CDR2 is LQKENI. This CDR3 contains 17 residues. Trimming left V 1 base short and J 7 bases short, with 17 bases between. Written as DNA, the CDR3 is TGTGCCAGCTCACCACTCTCAGCTTGGGATTCAAATTCACCCCTCCACTTT. The encoded protein is CASSPLSAWDSNSPLHF.

The chain carries TRBV3-1 (or the pseudogene TRBV3-2) and TRBJ1-2; D gene ambiguous. This CDR3 region has 13 residues. With 1 base removed from V and 6 bases from J, the gap between germline ends came to 9 bases. The germline V gene has CDR1 LGHDT and CDR2 YNNKEL (reference sequence). The CDR3 nucleotides read TGTGCCAGCAGCCAAGCCCGGCAGCATGGCTACACCTTC. Residues: CASSQARQHGYTF.

Of note for this clone: The same CDR3 is also encoded by other DNA sequences in this sample. This chain uses TRBV19 with TRBJ1-3; D not certain. The V gene's germline CDR1 is LNHDA and CDR2 SQIVND (reference sequence). This CDR3 is built from 12 residues. With 4 bases removed from V and 3 bases from J, the gap between germline ends came to 4 bases. Here the CDR3 reads CASSTDGNTIYF. The CDR3 DNA is TGTGCCAGTAGTACAGATGGAAACACCATATATTTT.

This clone turned up a few times. The chain is built from TRBV30 and TRBJ1-6; D unresolved. From germline, CDR1 is GTSNPN and CDR2 SVGIG (reference sequence). V was pared by 0 bases and J by 6 bases, with 9 bases between. This CDR3 region has 14 residues. The CDR3 bases are TGTGCCTGGAGTGTTGGCCAGTCTAATTCACCCCTCCACTTT. Translated, it gives CAWSVGQSNSPLHF.

This clone has just one count. The chain has TRBV7-6 and TRBJ1-6; possible D gene TRBD1, 5 bases. Trimming took off 1 base at V and 7 bases at J, with 14 bases between the two ends. The CDR3 loop spans 16 amino acids. Germline CDR1 is SGHVS and CDR2 is FNYEAQ. The CDR3: CASSLESGIGNSPLHF. In DNA, the CDR3 is TGTGCCAGCAGCTTAGAATCAGGGATCGGAAATTCACCCCTCCACTTT.

This sequence joins TRBV6-1 and TRBJ1-2; D gene uncertain. The ends were cut back, 3 bases at V and 3 bases at J, with 5 bases in the middle. This CDR3 has 12 residues. Germline lookup yields CDR1 MNHNS and CDR2 SASEGT. The CDR3 protein is CASSDRDYGYTF. The CDR3, as DNA: TGTGCCAGCAGTGACAGAGACTATGGCTACACCTTC.

This sequence joins TRBV5-1 and TRBJ1-1; D ambiguous. Looked up from germline, CDR1 is SGHRS and CDR2 is YFSETQ. V was pared by 7 bases and J by 0 bases, with 13 bases between. The CDR3 runs to 14 residues. The CDR3 DNA follows: TGCGCCAGCTGCCCCTCCGGGCTGAACACTGAAGCTTTCTTT. Translating gives CASCPSGLNTEAFF.

This chain joins TRBV21-1 and TRBJ1-2. TRBV21-1 is assigned pseudogene status. The CDR3 has 15 amino acids. The CDR3: CASSKGSRRSVGYTF. In DNA, the CDR3 is TGTGCCAGCAGCAAAGGTTCCCGAAGGTCGGTGGGCTACACCTTC.

The chain is built from TRBV7-8 and TRBJ1-5; D not resolved. Germline CDR1 SGHVS, CDR2 FQNEAQ. The ends were cut back, 5 bases at V and 1 base at J, with 6 bases in the middle. The CDR3 contains 13 residues. The CDR3 nucleotides read TGTGCCAGCAGCCGGCAGAGCAATCAGCCCCAGCATTTT. Translation gives CASSRQSNQPQHF.

V usage is TRBV18 and J usage is TRBJ2-6, with 8 bases matching TRBD1. The CDR3 runs 17 residues. J lost 0 bases, V lost 4 bases, and 5 bases had no gene match. Germline V gene lookup returns CDR1 KGHSH and CDR2 LQKENI. This CDR3 reads CASSHGQGTSGANVLTF. CDR3 bases: TGTGCCAGCTCACACGGACAGGGAACCTCTGGGGCCAACGTCCTGACTTTC.